This is a list of T cell receptor beta chains from one sample in a study of CD8 T cells in Susac syndrome. Each CDR3 protein is one row after TCRdb ran MiXCR on the immunoSEQ multiplex PCR reads. Among around 200,000 distinct CDR3 sequences listed, more than 85% were seen once. Sequencing input: CD4+ T cells from PBMCs. The receptors originated from a human donor with multiple sclerosis. CDR3s include the opening cysteine and the closing phenylalanine or tryptophan. Fields, in order: clone size, D gene, J gene, V gene, CDR3 protein, CDR3 DNA. A D gene is named only where the DNA matches it firmly. Clone size is shown for a subset of rows, as once, few, many or a class of expanded clone.

- | - | TRBJ2-7 | TRBV29-1 | CSVGTRISYEQYF | TGCAGCGTCGGAACTAGAATCTCCTACGAGCAGTACTTC
- | - | TRBJ2-6 | TRBV7-3 | CASSLWGRGSGANVLTF | TGTGCCAGCAGCTTATGGGGCAGGGGCTCTGGGGCCAACGTCCTGACTTTC
- | - | TRBJ1-1 | TRBV4-1 | CASSQEGAGAAFF | TGCGCCAGCAGCCAAGAAGGGGCAGGGGCAGCTTTCTTT
- | TRBD1 | TRBJ1-4 | TRBV30 | CAWSVSGQGATNEKLFF | TGTGCCTGGAGTGTTTCGGGACAGGGAGCAACTAATGAAAAACTGTTTTTT
- | - | TRBJ1-3 | TRBV9 | CASSPSPGGYWRSGGNTIYF | TGTGCCAGCAGCCCTTCCCCTGGGGGCTACTGGAGGTCCGGAGGAAACACCATATATTTT
few | - | TRBJ1-1 | TRBV7-6 | CASSPQSANTEAFF | TGTGCCAGCAGCCCTCAATCGGCGAACACTGAAGCTTTCTTT
- | - | TRBJ1-1 | TRBV29-1 | CSAADPRSTEAFF | TGCAGCGCCGCGGACCCGCGGAGCACTGAAGCTTTCTTT
- | - | TRBJ1-5 | TRBV3-1 | CASSHVQVSNQPQHF | TGTGCCAGCAGCCATGTACAGGTTAGCAATCAGCCCCAGCATTTT
- | TRBD1 | TRBJ2-5 | TRBV2 | CASSEFRGREETQYF | TGTGCCAGCAGTGAATTCAGGGGGCGCGAGGAGACCCAGTACTTC
- | - | TRBJ2-5 | TRBV5-6 | CASSLMGGQETQYF | TGTGCCAGCAGCTTGATGGGGGGTCAAGAGACCCAGTACTTC
- | - | TRBJ1-1 | TRBV20-1 | CSASLHTEAFF | TGCAGTGCTAGTCTTCACACTGAAGCTTTCTTT
- | - | TRBJ2-3 | TRBV12-3/TRBV12-4 | CASSSRSGRTQYF | TGTGCCAGCAGTTCCCGCAGCGGTCGTACGCAGTATTTT
- | TRBD2 | TRBJ2-5 | TRBV5-1 | CASSSLLAGGEETQYF | TGCGCCAGCAGCTCCCTCTTAGCGGGAGGGGAAGAGACCCAGTACTTC
- | - | TRBJ2-7 | TRBV7-9 | CASSSTGYEQYF | TGTGCCAGCAGCTCAACAGGGTACGAGCAGTACTTC
- | TRBD1 | TRBJ2-1 | TRBV29-1 | CSVPRTGSYNEQFF | TGCAGCGTTCCCAGGACAGGGTCCTACAATGAGCAGTTCTTC
- | - | TRBJ1-2 | TRBV3-1 | CASSQVGGNGYTF | TGTGCCAGCAGCCAAGTTGGAGGGAATGGCTACACCTTC
- | - | TRBJ1-5 | TRBV3-1 | CASSQDLSGSNQPQHF | TGTGCCAGCAGCCAAGATTTGTCAGGGTCTAATCAGCCCCAGCATTTT
- | - | TRBJ2-1 | TRBV3-1 | CASSQSYEQFF | TGTGCCAGCAGCCAAAGTTATGAGCAGTTCTTC
- | TRBD1 | TRBJ1-5 | TRBV30 | CAWTLTGGNQPQHF | TGTGCCTGGACCCTGACAGGGGGCAATCAGCCCCAGCATTTT
- | TRBD2 | TRBJ2-7 | TRBV14 | CASSQLPGLTGEQYF | TGTGCCAGCAGCCAACTCCCGGGACTAACTGGCGAGCAGTACTTC
- | - | TRBJ1-6 | TRBV20-1 | CSARDGARGNNSPLHF | TGCAGTGCTAGAGATGGAGCACGGGGGAATAATTCACCCCTCCACTTT
- | TRBD1 | TRBJ2-2 | TRBV12-3/TRBV12-4 | CASSSHRGSGGELFF | TGTGCCAGCAGTTCCCACAGGGGCTCTGGCGGGGAGCTGTTTTTT
- | - | TRBJ1-2 | TRBV2 | CASSLVSGSYGYTF | TGTGCCAGCAGTCTCGTGAGCGGAAGCTATGGCTACACCTTC
once | - | TRBJ2-1 | TRBV11-2 | CASSFTGKYNEQFF | TGTGCCAGCAGCTTCACAGGCAAATACAATGAGCAGTTCTTC
once | - | TRBJ1-2 | TRBV10-3 | CAISESPETRNYGYTF | TGTGCCATCAGTGAGTCCCCCGAGACACGAAACTATGGCTACACCTTC
- | TRBD2 | TRBJ2-7 | TRBV6-2/TRBV6-3 | CASSRPGTSGKQYF | TGTGCCAGCAGTCGACCGGGGACTAGCGGAAAGCAGTACTTC
- | - | TRBJ2-1 | TRBV3-1 | CASSHNARQFF | TGTGCCAGCAGCCATAACGCGCGGCAGTTCTTC
- | TRBD2 | TRBJ2-1 | TRBV5-4 | CASSSGLAGGNEQFF | TGTGCCAGCAGTTCTGGACTAGCGGGGGGGAATGAGCAGTTCTTC
- | - | TRBJ2-1 | TRBV5-6 | CASSDSLVWSF | TGTGCCAGCAGCGACAGCCTTGTGTGGAGCTTC
- | TRBD1 | TRBJ1-2 | TRBV12-3/TRBV12-4 | CASTGTGQGYTF | TGTGCCAGCACCGGGACAGGGCAGGGCTACACCTTC
- | - | TRBJ1-6 | TRBV12-3/TRBV12-4 | CASGGAPGTPLHF | TGTGCCAGCGGTGGGGCGCCCGGGACACCCCTCCACTTT
- | - | TRBJ2-5 | TRBV3-1 | CASSQDLARRETQYF | TGTGCCAGCAGCCAAGATCTAGCGCGGCGGGAGACCCAGTACTTC
few | - | TRBJ2-1 | TRBV7-7 | CASSLDGNNEQFF | TGTGCTAGCAGCTTGGACGGAAACAATGAGCAGTTCTTC
- | - | TRBJ2-2 | TRBV29-1 | CSVEDRVAAGELFF | TGCAGCGTTGAAGATCGCGTGGCCGCCGGGGAGCTGTTTTTT
- | - | TRBJ2-1 | TRBV6-2/TRBV6-3 | CASSSRSLGGGAYNEQFF | TGTGCCAGCAGTTCCCGTAGCCTTGGTGGCGGAGCCTACAATGAGCAGTTCTTC
- | - | TRBJ2-1 | TRBV12-3/TRBV12-4 | CASGFLDEQFF | TGTGCCAGCGGGTTTCTGGATGAGCAGTTCTTC
- | TRBD2 | TRBJ2-3 | TRBV4-2 | CASSQVTGGAADTQYF | TGTGCCAGCAGCCAAGTAACGGGGGGGGCTGCAGATACGCAGTATTTT
- | - | TRBJ1-1 | TRBV15 | CATSRDRLNTEAFF | TGTGCCACCAGCAGGGACAGACTGAACACTGAAGCTTTCTTT
- | - | TRBJ2-7 | TRBV20-1 | CSASPPARGEQYF | TGCAGTGCTAGCCCTCCCGCGAGAGGCGAGCAGTACTTC
- | - | TRBJ1-5 | TRBV30 | CAWSVWGLRQPQHF | TGTGCCTGGAGTGTGTGGGGGCTGCGTCAGCCCCAGCATTTT
- | - | TRBJ1-1 | TRBV30 | CAWRQTNTEAFF | TGTGCCTGGAGACAAACGAACACTGAAGCTTTCTTT
- | - | TRBJ2-3 | TRBV30 | CAWSHSVTSTDTQYF | TGTGCCTGGAGCCATAGTGTAACTAGCACAGATACGCAGTATTTT
- | TRBD1 | TRBJ1-2 | TRBV5-6 | CASSASDRLYGYTF | TGTGCCAGCAGCGCATCGGACAGGCTTTATGGCTACACCTTC
- | TRBD1 | TRBJ2-1 | TRBV29-1 | CSVDRQGVNEQFF | TGCAGCGTTGACAGACAGGGAGTCAATGAGCAGTTCTTC